A selection of T cell receptor beta chains follows, all from one sample in a study of cytomegalovirus exposure and HLA in healthy donors. Clones were read by immunoSEQ multiplex PCR, and TCRdb kept only the in-frame ones, dropping some. Of some 150,000 clones listed, about 84% are singletons. Material for sequencing was PBMCs. All receptors derive from a man aged 45 to 65 in good health and CMV-seronegative. CDR3s include the opening cysteine and the closing phenylalanine or tryptophan. A D gene is named only where the DNA matches it firmly. Only part of the rows carry a size: once, few, many, or a class if the clone is expanded.

J gene,V gene,clone size,D gene,CDR3 DNA,CDR3 protein
TRBJ1-5,TRBV4-1,.,TRBD1,TGCGCCAGCAGCCCGCAAGGGGGCAGCAATCAGCCCCAGCATTTT,CASSPQGGSNQPQHF
TRBJ2-5,TRBV18,.,TRBD1,TGTGCCAGCTCAGCTGACAGGGGGCGGTTTGAGACCCAGTACTTC,CASSADRGRFETQYF
TRBJ2-7,TRBV7-2,.,.,TGTGTCAGCAGCTTGAGACAGGTTCCCTACGAGCAGTACTTC,CVSSLRQVPYEQYF
TRBJ2-7,TRBV12-5,once,.,TGTGCTAGTGGTTTGGGCGGCTACGAGCAGTACTTC,CASGLGGYEQYF
TRBJ2-5,TRBV19,.,TRBD2,TGTGCCAGTAGTATAGGTTTGCGGGGGGCCGGAGAGACCCAGTACTTC,CASSIGLRGAGETQYF
TRBJ2-1,TRBV7-6,.,.,TGTGCCAGCAGCCCCACGGTAAGCTCCTACAATGAGCAGTTCTTC,CASSPTVSSYNEQFF
TRBJ2-5,TRBV5-6,.,.,TGTGCCAGCAGCTTGGCCAGGGGCCTCGGGGAGACCCAGTACTTC,CASSLARGLGETQYF
TRBJ1-1,TRBV7-6,.,.,TGTGCCAGCAGCCCTTTGGGGCAGATGAACACTGAAGCTTTCTTT,CASSPLGQMNTEAFF
TRBJ1-1,TRBV10-3,few,TRBD1,TGTGCCATCAGGGTGGACAGGGGGCTTGATGAAGCTTTCTTT,CAIRVDRGLDEAFF
TRBJ1-1,TRBV5-1,.,TRBD1,TGCGCCAGCAGCTGGGAGGACAGGGGAAAAGCTTTCTTT,CASSWEDRGKAFF
TRBJ2-5,TRBV4-1,.,TRBD2,TGCGCCAGCAGCCAAGTACTAGCGGGGGGGTCAGAGACCCAGTACTTC,CASSQVLAGGSETQYF
TRBJ1-1,TRBV28,few,.,TGTGCCAGCAGGGGGACTCAGGGAGCTTTCTTT,CASRGTQGAFF
TRBJ2-2,TRBV27,.,TRBD2,TGTGCCAGCAGTCTTTTCGCCCTTAGACTAGCGGAGACCGGGGAGCTGTTTTTT,CASSLFALRLAETGELFF
TRBJ2-1,TRBV7-3,.,TRBD2,TGTGCCAGCAGCTTAGCGGGAGGAACCTACAATGAGCAGTTCTTC,CASSLAGGTYNEQFF
TRBJ1-6,TRBV14,.,.,TGTGCCAGCAGCCAAGGATTCGGGGTGAATTCACCCCTCCACTTT,CASSQGFGVNSPLHF
TRBJ2-6,TRBV18,few,.,TGTGCCAGCTCACCACGTTACTCTGGGGCCAACGTCCTGACTTTC,CASSPRYSGANVLTF
TRBJ2-6,TRBV4-2,.,.,TGTGCCAGCAGCTACGGTGAGGAGAGCTCTGGGGCCAACGTCCTGACTTTC,CASSYGEESSGANVLTF
TRBJ2-7,TRBV29-1,.,TRBD1,TGCAGCGTACAGGACAGGGGCGACGAGCAGTACTTC,CSVQDRGDEQYF
TRBJ1-2,TRBV13,.,.,TGTGCCAGCAGCGCCCGGACAGCCCTTTATGGCTACACCTTC,CASSARTALYGYTF
TRBJ2-7,TRBV27,few,TRBD1,TGTGCCAGCAGTTTAACGGACAGGGGGGACGAGCAGTACTTC,CASSLTDRGDEQYF
TRBJ1-1,TRBV5-1,.,TRBD1,TGCGCCAGCAGCAGGACAGGGTTACATCGTGGGGACACTGAAGCTTTCTTT,CASSRTGLHRGDTEAFF
TRBJ2-5,TRBV5-4,.,TRBD2,TGTGCCGTGCTCGTTTTAGCGGGAGGCGGGGAGACCCAGTACTTC,CAVLVLAGGGETQYF
TRBJ1-1,TRBV29-1,.,.,TGCAGCGTTGTGTCATCGACAAACACTGAAGCTTTCTTT,CSVVSSTNTEAFF
TRBJ2-2,TRBV6-1,.,TRBD1,TGTGCCAGCAGTGAAGCTAACAGGGGGCGGGGGACCGGGGAGCTGTTTTTT,CASSEANRGRGTGELFF
TRBJ1-1,TRBV11-3,.,TRBD1,TGTGCCAGCAGAAGGGACAGGGGAATGAACACTGAAGCTTTCTTT,CASRRDRGMNTEAFF
TRBJ2-7,TRBV7-6,.,.,TGTGCCAGCAGCCTCACCCCGACCAAGGGGGAGCAGTACTTC,CASSLTPTKGEQYF
TRBJ2-1,TRBV30,.,.,TGTGCCTGGGGCCGGTCGCTAGTCCCTCTCGACTACAATGAGCAGTTCTTC,CAWGRSLVPLDYNEQFF
TRBJ1-1,TRBV7-9,.,.,TGTGCCAGCAGCTGGCCTGCGACAGAGAACACTGAAGCTTTCTTT,CASSWPATENTEAFF
TRBJ2-3,TRBV15,few,.,TGTGCCACCAGCAGAGACCGGACATTCGCAGGAGCAGATACGCAGTATTTT,CATSRDRTFAGADTQYF
TRBJ2-7,TRBV13,once,TRBD2,TGTGCCAGCAGCTTAGACGGGACTAGCGGCTACGAGCAGTACTTC,CASSLDGTSGYEQYF
TRBJ2-1,TRBV7-3,once,.,TGTGCCAGCAGCTCCAACAGGTATGAGCAGTTCTTC,CASSSNRYEQFF